This T cell receptor beta chain was sequenced during a study of CD8+ T cells in alopecia areata. General observations from the study: The presence of one nonresponder keeps the tie between baseline CD8+ expansion and response uncertain. Affected scalp, especially in alopecia totalis/universalis, had a higher clonality than normal scalp did.

Concerning this clone itself: Its antigen is not known.

Looked up from germline, CDR1 is MGHRA and CDR2 is YSYEKL. The CDR3 is made up of 16 amino acids. V trimming: 2 bases; J trimming: 3 bases; junction bases outside the gene matches: 5. As for treatment: oral pan-JAK inhibitor, 5-10 mg twice daily. After isolation, RNA underwent reverse transcription to generate cDNA as the sequencing template. Measured with immunoSEQ multiplex PCR; TCRdb has only the in-frame clones, and not every one. The sample has some 120,000 clones; over 60% are singletons. The receptor's source is a human donor with alopecia areata. The chain is built from TRBV4-1 and TRBJ2-2, with 8 bases that match TRBD1. The sequencing here drew on CD4+ T cells sorted from blood, taken at week 4, from a patient treated with tofacitinib. The CDR3 here is CASSQSQGADTGELFF. CDR3 bases: TGCGCCAGCAGCCAATCTCAGGGGGCGGACACCGGGGAGCTGTTTTTT.